Below are 11 T cell receptor beta chains sequenced from a single sample in a study of blood T cell repertoires in COVID-19. Here immunoSEQ multiplex PCR was the method, and the copy in TCRdb shows in-frame clones only, minus some. Counted here are approximately 390,000 clones, 80% to 90% occurring once; the ten biggest clones make up 10%. The sequenced sample was PBMCs or T cells enriched from blood (not recorded which). The receptor set was obtained from a woman between 50 and 59 years old who had recovered from COVID-19.

V usage is TRBV28 and J usage is TRBJ1-2; 8 bases are a match to TRBD1. The CDR3 sequence is 15 residues long. Germline-derived CDR1 and CDR2 are MDHEN and SYDVKM. J gave up 8 bases and V 5 bases, and 13 bases lay outside the gene matches. The CDR3 DNA reads TGTGCCAGCAGTCCAACCGGGACAGGTCTGAGGGGCTACACCTTC. Translated: CASSPTGTGLRGYTF.

The chain is built from TRBV27 and TRBJ2-3; 9 nucleotides match TRBD1. The CDR3 runs to 15 residues. CDR1 MNHEY and CDR2 SMNVEV come from the germline V gene (reference sequence). Trimming at V came to 4 bases and at J to 4 bases, leaving 6 bases not matched to a gene. CDR3 bases: TGTGCCAGCAGTTGGGGGGACAGGGTTGCAGATACGCAGTATTTT. Its protein is CASSWGDRVADTQYF.

This chain joins TRBV27 and TRBJ2-5, with a tentative D call TRBD1 (5 bases). Trimming cost V 5 bases and J 1 base, with 11 bases left between them. The CDR3 has 14 residues. CDR1 MNHEY and CDR2 SMNVEV come from the germline V gene (reference sequence). The CDR3 region has the DNA TGTGCCAGCAGTACGGACACAGGCCAAGAGACCCAGTACTTC. Residues: CASSTDTGQETQYF.

The chain links TRBV18 to TRBJ1-1, with TRBD1 identical over 7 bases. Germline V gene data show CDR1 as KGHSH and CDR2 as LQKENI. The CDR3 length is 12 residues. Trimming cost V 3 bases and J 6 bases; bases outside gene matches: 1. In nucleotides, the CDR3 is TGTGCCAGCTCACCCGGGACAGCTGAAGCTTTCTTT. The encoded protein is CASSPGTAEAFF.

This clone was counted only a few times. The gene calls are TRBV28 and TRBJ2-3; D perhaps matches TRBD1 (5 bases). The CDR3 has 14 amino acids. The ends were cut back, 2 bases at V and 6 bases at J, with 12 bases in the middle. The germline V gene encodes CDR1 MDHEN and CDR2 SYDVKM. The CDR3 DNA follows: TGTGCCAGCAGTTTAACGCAGGGTGGTGATACGCAGTATTTT. Protein sequence: CASSLTQGGDTQYF.

This sequence joins TRBV14 and TRBJ2-5; D possibly corresponds to TRBD2 (6 bases). The V end was cut by 1 base, the J end by 7 bases, with 13 bases between. The CDR3 consists of 14 residues. Per germline, CDR1 SGHDN and CDR2 FVKESK. This chain's CDR3 is CASSQVTSLGTQYF. In DNA, the CDR3 is TGTGCCAGCAGCCAAGTAACTAGCTTGGGGACCCAGTACTTC.

The rearrangement links TRBV27 to TRBJ2-2, with 8 bases fitting TRBD2. The J segment lost 3 bases and the V segment lost 2 bases, leaving 2 bases of the junction unmatched. Looked up from germline, CDR1 is MNHEY and CDR2 is SMNVEV (reference sequence). The CDR3 contains 15 residues. In DNA form, the CDR3 reads TGTGCCAGCAGTTTAGTAGCGGGGTACACCGGGGAGCTGTTTTTT. This sequence encodes CASSLVAGYTGELFF.

The gene calls are TRBV11-3 and TRBJ2-2; no clear D gene. Germline-derived CDR1 and CDR2 are SGHNT and YENEEA. V lost 5 bases to trimming and J lost 6 bases, with 13 bases between them. The CDR3 runs to 14 residues. The CDR3 sequence is CASSPTVGAGELFF. CDR3 nucleotide sequence: TGTGCCAGCAGCCCGACTGTAGGAGCCGGGGAGCTGTTTTTT.

The rearrangement uses TRBV7-9 and TRBJ1-6; 7 positions agree with TRBD1. After removal of 5 bases from V and 9 bases from J, the junction contained 10 bases not matched to a gene. Per germline, CDR1 SEHNR and CDR2 FQNEAQ (reference sequence). The CDR3 extends over 15 amino acids. The CDR3 loop reads CASSQPTGLTSPLHF. The CDR3 DNA sequence: TGTGCCAGCAGCCAGCCGACAGGGTTAACTTCACCCCTCCACTTT. Complete variable domain (other parts from reference TRBV7-9 and TRBJ1-6): DTGVSQNPRHKITKRGQNVTFRCDPISEHNRLYWYRQTLGQGPEFLTYFQNEAQLEKSRLLSDRFSAERPKGSFSTLEIQRTEQGDSAMYLCASSQPTGLTSPLHFGNGTRLTVT.

For this clone: The junction differs from germline at one of its ends, possibly a read error. The rearrangement joins TRBV7-7 to TRBJ1-5; D uncertain. The CDR3 loop spans 19 amino acids. Germline-derived CDR1 and CDR2 are SSHAT and FNYEAQ (reference sequence). Here the CDR3 DNA reads TGTGCTAGCAGCTTAATGGGCTTGAGGGTCGATCTGAATAATCAGCCCCAGCATTTT. It encodes CASSLMGLRVDLNNQPQHF.

This clone was observed a single time. The DNA of the CDR3 is TGTGCCAGCAGTTTATCAGGACAGGGGCTATCTGGGGCCAACGTCCTGACTTTC. It is translated as CASSLSGQGLSGANVLTF. The J gene is TRBJ2-6, the V gene TRBV28, with 9 bases that match TRBD1. Germline assignment: CDR1 MDHEN and CDR2 SYDVKM. Trimming took 1 base from V and 1 from J; bases not matched to a gene: 5. The CDR3 spans 18 residues.